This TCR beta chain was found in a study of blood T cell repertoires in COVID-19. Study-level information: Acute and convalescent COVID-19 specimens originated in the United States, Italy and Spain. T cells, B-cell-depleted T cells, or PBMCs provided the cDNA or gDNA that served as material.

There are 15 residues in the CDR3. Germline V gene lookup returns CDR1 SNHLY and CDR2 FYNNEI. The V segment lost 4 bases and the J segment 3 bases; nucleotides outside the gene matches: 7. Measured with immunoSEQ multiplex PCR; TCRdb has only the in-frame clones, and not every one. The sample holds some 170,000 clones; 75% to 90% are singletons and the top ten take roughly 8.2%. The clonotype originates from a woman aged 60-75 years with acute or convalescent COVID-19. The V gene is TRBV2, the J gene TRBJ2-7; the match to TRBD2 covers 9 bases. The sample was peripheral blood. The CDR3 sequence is CASSAASGTSYEQYV. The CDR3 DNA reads TGTGCCAGCAGTGCGGCTAGCGGGACTAGCTACGAGCAGTACGTC.